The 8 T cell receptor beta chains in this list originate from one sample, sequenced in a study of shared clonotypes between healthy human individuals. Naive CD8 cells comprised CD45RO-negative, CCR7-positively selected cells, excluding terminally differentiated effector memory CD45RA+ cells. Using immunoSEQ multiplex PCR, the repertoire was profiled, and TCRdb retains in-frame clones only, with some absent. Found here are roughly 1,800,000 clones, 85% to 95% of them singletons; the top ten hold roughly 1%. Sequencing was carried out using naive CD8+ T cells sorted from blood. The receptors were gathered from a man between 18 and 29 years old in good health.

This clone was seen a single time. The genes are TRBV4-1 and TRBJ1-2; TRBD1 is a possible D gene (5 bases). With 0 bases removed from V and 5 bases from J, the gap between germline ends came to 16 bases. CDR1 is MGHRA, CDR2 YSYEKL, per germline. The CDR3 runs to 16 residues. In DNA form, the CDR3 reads TGCGCCAGCAGCCAAGACGGGACCAGGGCGAAATATGGCTACACCTTC. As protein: CASSQDGTRAKYGYTF.

In nucleotides, the CDR3 is TGTGCCAGCAGCCCCCCAATGGAGGGGGAGCTGTTTTTT. It translates to CASSPPMEGELFF. The gene calls are TRBV7-6 and TRBJ2-2; D is uncertain. Deletions cut 5 bases from V and 8 bases from J, with 12 bases between. Germline V gene lookup returns CDR1 SGHVS and CDR2 FNYEAQ. This CDR3 is 13 amino acids long.

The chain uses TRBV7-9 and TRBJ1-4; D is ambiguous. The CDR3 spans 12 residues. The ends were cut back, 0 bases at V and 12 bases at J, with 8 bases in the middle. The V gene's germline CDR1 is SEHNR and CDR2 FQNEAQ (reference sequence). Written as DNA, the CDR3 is TGTGCCAGCAGCTTAGCGGGTTTGGAACTGTTTTTT. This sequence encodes CASSLAGLELFF.

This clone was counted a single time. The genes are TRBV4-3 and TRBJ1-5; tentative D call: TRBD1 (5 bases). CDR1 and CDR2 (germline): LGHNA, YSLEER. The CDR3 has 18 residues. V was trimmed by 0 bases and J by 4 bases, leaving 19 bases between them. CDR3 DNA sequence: TGCGCCAGCAGCCAAGAATTGTCCCCGGGGGAAGGGAATCAGCCCCAGCATTTT. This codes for CASSQELSPGEGNQPQHF.

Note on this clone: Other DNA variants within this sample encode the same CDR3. The chain's CDR3 is CASSLRGAGDQPQHF. DNA for the CDR3: TGTGCCAGCAGTTTACGGGGGGCCGGGGATCAGCCCCAGCATTTT. J is TRBJ1-5 and V is TRBV28; possibly TRBD1 for D (6 bases). Germline lookup yields CDR1 MDHEN and CDR2 SYDVKM. This CDR3 spans 15 amino acids. Deletions cut 2 bases from V and 5 bases from J, with 13 bases between.

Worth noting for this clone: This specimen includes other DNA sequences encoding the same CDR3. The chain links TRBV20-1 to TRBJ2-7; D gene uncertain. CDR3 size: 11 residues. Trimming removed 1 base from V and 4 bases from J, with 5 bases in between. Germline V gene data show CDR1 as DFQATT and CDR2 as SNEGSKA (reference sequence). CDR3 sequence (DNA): TGCAGTGCTAGAGGGCCGTACGAGCAGTACTTC. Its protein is CSARGPYEQYF.

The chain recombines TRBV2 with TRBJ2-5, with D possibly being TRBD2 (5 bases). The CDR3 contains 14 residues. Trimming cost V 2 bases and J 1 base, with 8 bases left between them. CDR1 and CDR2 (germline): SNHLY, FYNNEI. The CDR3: CASSESRGQETQYF. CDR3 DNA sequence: TGTGCCAGCAGTGAAAGTCGGGGCCAAGAGACCCAGTACTTC.

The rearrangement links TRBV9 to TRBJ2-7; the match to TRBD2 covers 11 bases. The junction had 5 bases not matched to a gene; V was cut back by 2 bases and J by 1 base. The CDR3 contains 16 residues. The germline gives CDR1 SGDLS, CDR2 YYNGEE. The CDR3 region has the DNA TGTGCCAGCAGCGTGGGACTAGCGGAGTTTTCCTACGAGCAGTACTTC. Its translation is CASSVGLAEFSYEQYF.